Sequencing of this T cell receptor (beta chain) was carried out in a study of OX40 agonist ivuxolimab in advanced cancers. Context from the whole study: The costimulatory receptor OX40 (CD134) was targeted by ivuxolimab, a fully human IgG2 agonistic monoclonal antibody. Prior anti-PD-1, anti-PD-L1 or anti-CTLA-4 therapy was permitted, and checkpoint inhibitors had been received by about two fifths of dose-escalation patients. The dose-escalation cohort was about 86% male with a mean age of around 64 years, ranging from about 23 to 85. Intravenous ivuxolimab was administered to patients every 2 weeks at six dose levels: 0.01, 0.1, 0.3, 1.5, 3 and 10 mg/kg. Partial responses occurred in three dose-escalation patients: two with cutaneous melanoma and one with hepatocellular carcinoma. Peripheral TCRbeta sequencing aimed to test whether ivuxolimab altered TCR sequence diversity and caused clonal T-cell expansion. The monotherapy dose-escalation portion (N of about 50 patients) of the phase I ivuxolimab trial is reported in the paper. Among the approximately 50 dose-escalation patients, around 20 had hepatocellular carcinoma, roughly 15 melanoma, 9 renal cell carcinoma and 9 head and neck cancer. General findings and caveats noted by the study authors: Antigen specificity was not determined for the clonally expanded peripheral T cells. Low levels of normalized T-cell clonal expansion were also seen in some patients who did not respond. In partial responders in the 0.1-3.0 mg/kg groups, normalized peripheral clonal expansion was found to be among the lowest, especially among CD8+ T cells. Clonal expansion of both CD4+ and CD8+ blood T cells was observed from baseline to week 6 at doses 0.1 to 3.0 mg/kg. After ivuxolimab, CD8+ T cells had more expanded clones than CD4+ T cells on average.

In the germline V gene, CDR1 corresponds to SGHDT and CDR2 to YYEEEE. Including the terminal cysteine and phenylalanine, the CDR3 comprises 19 residues. CDR3 DNA is the only sequence kept; it has 57 bases, read in frame from the first base. Here V drops 3 bases and J drops 0 bases, and the junction holds 10 bases not matched to any gene. To sequence the TCRbeta CDR3 region, genomic DNA was isolated from the sorted cells. The immunoSEQ Assay was used for sequencing of TCRbeta CDR3 regions. Drawn from immuneACCESS, this table holds only the in-frame rearrangements with V and J called that TCRdb kept. Clones are partly lost; checked studies trace under half to an unresolved V gene and leave the rest unexplained. The sample includes about 80,000 clones, with approximately 85% observed a single time. The leading ten clones occupy less than 6% of the sample. The trial excluded patients who had a history of autoimmune disease or who were on systemic immunosuppression. Peripheral blood for TCR sequencing was collected from all dose cohorts at baseline, on cycle 4 day 1, and on cycle 7 day 1. The samples were drawn from a first-in-human, open-label, multicenter phase I dose-escalation trial of ivuxolimab. Adults with locally advanced or metastatic melanoma, renal cell, hepatocellular, or head and neck squamous cell carcinoma were enrolled in the trial. Before TCR sequencing, CD4+ T cells and CD8+ T cells were sorted from peripheral blood as separate populations.

Comments on this clone: It has no known antigen specificity. Base qualities are not at hand, and no much larger clone is one base apart.

The sequence came from an adult with an advanced solid tumor such as melanoma, head and neck, liver or kidney cancer. Specimen: CD4+ or CD8+ T cells sorted from blood, collected in a trial of the OX40 agonist ivuxolimab. The sequence links TRBV5-6 to TRBJ2-6; the central 9 bases match TRBD1. The DNA is as follows: TGTGCCAGCAGCTGGAGGACAGGGGCTCCCCTCTCTGGGGCCAACGTCCTGACTTTC. Translated, this gives CASSWRTGAPLSGANVLTF.